The clone carrying this TCR beta chain was detected only a few times. Its antigen is not identified. The data stem from a study of CD8+ T cells in alopecia areata. Regarding the study as a whole: Patients shared TCRs less clearly than mice did, possibly owing to HLA. Scalp clonality and expanded CD8+ clones among the top 100 showed significant decreases with tofacitinib.

V dropped 0 bases and J dropped 7; count of bases not matched to a gene: 6. The CDR3 has 15 amino acids. Germline V gene data show CDR1 as LNHNV and CDR2 as YYDKDF (reference sequence). Treatment described: oral pan-JAK inhibitor, 5-10 mg twice daily. Lesional scalp tissue (obtained by punch biopsy) and peripheral blood were collected from alopecia areata patients. PBMC-derived CD4+ and CD8+ T cells were sorted. Sequencing used cDNA as its template, made by extracting RNA and reverse transcribing it. Some clones are missing from TCRdb's copy, which holds only in-frame ones; the method was immunoSEQ multiplex PCR. The data contain roughly 180,000 clones, around 49% of them singletons.

The material sequenced was CD8+ T cells sorted from blood, taken around week 54, from a patient treated with tofacitinib. The receptor's source is a human donor with alopecia areata. The chain joins TRBV15 to TRBJ1-5, with 7 bases lining up with TRBD1. The CDR3 DNA sequence: TGTGCCACCAGCAGAGAAAGACAGGGTAGGCAGCCCCAGCATTTT. This translates into CATSRERQGRQPQHF.